These T cell receptor beta chains were read from a single sample in a study of T-cell reconstitution after alpha-beta-depleted transplantation in children. TCRdb reprocessed the PCR reads with MiXCR, giving one entry per CDR3 protein. The data contain fewer than 700,000 distinct CDR3 sequences, over 10% of them singletons. Sequenced here: PBMCs, mostly from graft donor cells, sampled 360 days after TCRalphabeta/CD19-depleted stem cell transplant. All receptors derive from a male patient younger than 18 who had a stem cell transplant for acute myeloid leukemia, so the T cells may come from the graft donor. Each CDR3 is given without its conserved first and last residue.

TRBJ2-7	TRBV19	ASKGTGGYEQY
TRBJ2-5	TRBV29-1	SGRDSGSETQY
TRBJ2-5	TRBV9	ASSAIPGQPRETQY
TRBJ2-7	TRBV20-1	SAPTGFEQY
TRBJ2-5	TRBV7-2	ASSLAGDAGETQY
TRBJ2-7	TRBV6-1	ASSLAGAWTGEQY
TRBJ2-1	TRBV25-1	AISSDRVEGQF
TRBJ2-1	TRBV11-1	ASSLAPGSGSLRNEQF
TRBJ1-5	TRBV25-1	ASSDRGSNQPQH
TRBJ2-1	TRBV7-8	ASRADIYANEQF
TRBJ2-7	TRBV7-6	ASSPGLAGVGYEQY
TRBJ2-2	TRBV20-1	SARDPLIAGGPHTWELF
TRBJ2-5	TRBV20-1	SARDAGNAGQETQY
TRBJ2-2	TRBV6-5	ASSFPGGRNTGELF
TRBJ2-1	TRBV7-2	ASSQPLAGVTNEQF
TRBJ2-7	TRBV28	ASTSGWTTEQY